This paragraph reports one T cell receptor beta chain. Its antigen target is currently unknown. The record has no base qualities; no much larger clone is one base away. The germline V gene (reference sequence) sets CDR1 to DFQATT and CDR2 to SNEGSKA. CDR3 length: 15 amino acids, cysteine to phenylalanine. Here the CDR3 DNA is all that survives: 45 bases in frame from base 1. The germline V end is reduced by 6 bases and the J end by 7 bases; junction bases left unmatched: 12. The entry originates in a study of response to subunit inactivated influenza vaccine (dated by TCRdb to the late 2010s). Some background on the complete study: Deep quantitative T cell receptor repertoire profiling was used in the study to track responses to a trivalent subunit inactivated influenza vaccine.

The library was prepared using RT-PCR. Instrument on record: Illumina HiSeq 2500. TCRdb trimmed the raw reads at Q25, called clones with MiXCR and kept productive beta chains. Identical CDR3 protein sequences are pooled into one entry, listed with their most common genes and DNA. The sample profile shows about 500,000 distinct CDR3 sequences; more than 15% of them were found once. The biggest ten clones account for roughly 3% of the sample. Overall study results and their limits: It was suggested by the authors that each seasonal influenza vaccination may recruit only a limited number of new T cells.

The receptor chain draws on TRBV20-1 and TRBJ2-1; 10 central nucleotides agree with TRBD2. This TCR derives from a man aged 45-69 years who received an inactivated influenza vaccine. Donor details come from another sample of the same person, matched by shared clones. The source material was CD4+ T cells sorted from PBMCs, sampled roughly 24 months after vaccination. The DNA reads TGCAGTGCAAGCGGGGTAGCGGGAGGAAGGAATGAGCAGTTCTTC. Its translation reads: CSASGVAGGRNEQFF.